Listed below are T cell receptor beta chains from one sample, sequenced in a study of graft-versus-host responses after intestinal transplantation. Profiled with immunoSEQ multiplex PCR; TCRdb holds only in-frame clones, not every one. Here the sample spans 40,000 to 55,000 clones, approximately 96% being singletons. These receptors lack a known antigen. Here the sequenced sample was unstimulated CD8+ T cells sorted from spleen or lymph node cells, taken before transplant. The source of these receptors is a human donor who was the organ donor for an intestinal transplant. Both conserved end residues are part of each CDR3. A D gene is named only where the DNA matches it firmly. The size field is filled for only some rows; it gives once, few, many or a size class.

>TRBV6-1|.|TRBD1|TRBJ2-7
CASRETGAALVEQYF
TGTGCCAGCAGGGAGACAGGGGCGGCCTTGGTTGAGCAGTACTTC
>TRBV19|.|.|TRBJ1-5
CASSRTGQTHQPQHF
TGTGCCAGTAGTCGAACTGGACAGACTCATCAGCCCCAGCATTTT
>TRBV25-1|.|.|TRBJ1-2
CASSPRLFDYGYTF
TGTGCCAGCAGTCCCCGCTTGTTTGACTATGGCTACACCTTC
>TRBV19|.|.|TRBJ2-7
CASSIVEGAYEQYF
TGTGCCAGTAGTATAGTAGAGGGCGCCTACGAGCAGTACTTC
>TRBV7-6|.|.|TRBJ2-3
CASSLGSNTQYF
TGTGCCAGCAGCTTAGGGTCGAATACGCAGTATTTT
>TRBV28|.|TRBD1|TRBJ1-1
CASRRDRGGGTEAFF
TGTGCCAGCAGGAGAGACAGGGGCGGGGGCACTGAAGCTTTCTTT
>TRBV4-2|.|TRBD2|TRBJ2-7
CASSQAAGVNEQYF
TGTGCCAGCAGCCAAGCAGCGGGGGTGAACGAGCAGTACTTC
>TRBV28|.|TRBD2|TRBJ2-1
CASSSGGSSYNEQFF
TGTGCCAGCAGCAGCGGGGGGAGCTCCTACAATGAGCAGTTCTTC
>TRBV19|.|.|TRBJ2-7
CASSMAGNMGEQYF
TGTGCCAGTAGTATGGCCGGCAACATGGGAGAGCAGTACTTC
>TRBV28|.|TRBD2|TRBJ2-4
CASSFRLGGGNIQYF
TGTGCCAGCAGTTTTCGCCTCGGGGGGGGAAACATTCAGTACTTC
>TRBV4-3|few|.|TRBJ2-6
CASSQARAGANVLTF
TGCGCCAGCAGCCAAGCGAGGGCTGGGGCCAACGTCCTGACTTTC
>TRBV27|.|.|TRBJ2-7
CASSLRVTYEQYF
TGTGCCAGCAGTTTGCGGGTGACCTACGAGCAGTACTTC
>TRBV11-3|.|.|TRBJ1-1
CASSLSRNTEAFF
TGTGCCAGCAGCTTGTCCAGAAACACTGAAGCTTTCTTT
>TRBV27|.|.|TRBJ1-1
CASTPIGGAPTEAFF
TGTGCCAGCACCCCGATTGGGGGGGCGCCCACTGAAGCTTTCTTT
>TRBV30|once|.|TRBJ1-3
CAWSVISKGSGDTIYF
TGTGCCTGGAGTGTAATTAGTAAGGGATCTGGTGACACCATATATTTT
>TRBV27|once|TRBD1|TRBJ2-5
CASSPDREETQYF
TGTGCCAGCAGCCCCGACAGGGAAGAGACCCAGTACTTC
>TRBV18|once|.|TRBJ2-5
CASSPEGTEETQYF
TGTGCCAGCTCACCAGAAGGGACGGAAGAGACCCAGTACTTC
>TRBV27|.|.|TRBJ1-1
CASSSLYSGPEAFF
TGTGCCAGCAGTTCCTTATATTCCGGGCCTGAAGCTTTCTTT
>TRBV11-2|.|.|TRBJ2-7
CASSLAIGQAAYEQYF
TGTGCCAGCAGCTTAGCCATTGGGCAGGCCGCCTACGAGCAGTACTTC
>TRBV7-9|.|TRBD2|TRBJ2-7
CASSLDLAVYEQYF
TGTGCCAGCAGCTTAGACCTAGCGGTCTACGAGCAGTACTTC
>TRBV14|.|.|TRBJ1-1
CASSPRGSGVVEAFF
TGTGCCAGCAGCCCGAGGGGCTCAGGGGTCGTTGAAGCTTTCTTT
>TRBV4-1|.|TRBD1|TRBJ1-5
CASNQGADSNQPQHF
TGCGCCAGCAATCAGGGGGCAGATAGCAATCAGCCCCAGCATTTT
>TRBV9|.|.|TRBJ1-5
CASSVEGDIQPQHF
TGTGCCAGCAGCGTAGAGGGGGATATTCAGCCCCAGCATTTT
>TRBV27|.|.|TRBJ1-5
CASSLSAGEVNQPQHF
TGTGCCAGCAGTTTAAGTGCAGGGGAGGTCAATCAGCCCCAGCATTTT
>TRBV5-6|.|TRBD1|TRBJ2-7
CASSFGTGSYEQYF
TGTGCCAGCAGCTTTGGGACAGGGTCCTACGAGCAGTACTTC
>TRBV25-1|.|.|TRBJ1-1
CASGGTEAFF
TGTGCCTCTGGGGGCACTGAAGCTTTCTTT
>TRBV29-1|.|.|TRBJ2-7
CSVVGESSYEQYF
TGCAGCGTTGTGGGGGAGAGCTCCTACGAGCAGTACTTC
>TRBV28|.|TRBD1|TRBJ2-7
CASSGTGHYEQYF
TGTGCCAGCAGTGGGACAGGGCACTACGAGCAGTACTTC
>TRBV7-3|.|TRBD2|TRBJ2-1
CASSLELAGINEQFF
TGTGCCAGCAGCTTAGAGCTAGCGGGGATCAATGAGCAGTTCTTC
>TRBV27|.|.|TRBJ1-5
CASSYQPQHF
TGTGCCAGCAGTTATCAGCCCCAGCATTTT
>TRBV6-4|.|.|TRBJ1-1
CASSDSRRGRNTEAFF
TGTGCCAGCAGTGATAGTCGTCGGGGCCGGAACACTGAAGCTTTCTTT
>TRBV30|.|.|TRBJ2-7
CAWSVIQEYEQYF
TGTGCCTGGAGTGTAATTCAGGAATACGAGCAGTACTTC
>TRBV5-4|.|.|TRBJ1-3
CATNDFSSGNTIYF
TGTGCCACCAACGACTTTAGCTCTGGAAACACCATATATTTT
>TRBV5-4|.|.|TRBJ1-1
CASSLRGGLNTEAFF
TGTGCCAGCAGCCTAAGGGGGGGGTTGAACACTGAAGCTTTCTTT
>TRBV18|.|.|TRBJ1-1
CASSPIGGAGSTEAFF
TGTGCCAGCTCACCAATTGGGGGGGCAGGAAGTACTGAAGCTTTCTTT
>TRBV11-2|.|.|TRBJ2-2
CASSLLIPGELFF
TGTGCCAGCAGCCTACTCATACCCGGGGAGCTGTTTTTT
>TRBV4-1|.|.|TRBJ2-7
CVSSQRHGDYEQYF
TGCGTCAGCAGCCAAAGACACGGGGACTACGAGCAGTACTTC
>TRBV5-4|.|.|TRBJ1-1
CASSLTVGWTEAFF
TGTGCCAGCAGCTTGACCGTGGGATGGACTGAAGCTTTCTTT
>TRBV9|.|.|TRBJ1-6
CASSSGGTGSNSPLHF
TGTGCCAGCAGCTCCGGTGGGACTGGCAGTAATTCACCCCTCCACTTT
>TRBV27|.|.|TRBJ1-6
CASNRGAGSPLHF
TGTGCCAGCAACCGGGGGGCGGGTTCACCCCTCCACTTT
>TRBV4-1|.|.|TRBJ2-3
CASSQEPPLSSDTQYF
TGCGCCAGCAGCCAAGAACCCCCATTAAGTTCAGATACGCAGTATTTT
>TRBV6-6|.|.|TRBJ2-2
CASRQDPGELFF
TGTGCCAGCAGACAGGATCCCGGGGAGCTGTTTTTT
>TRBV5-1|.|.|TRBJ2-7
CASSLHPTYEQYF
TGCGCCAGCAGCTTGCATCCGACTTACGAGCAGTACTTC
>TRBV2|.|.|TRBJ2-7
CASSESVVGSRSYEQYF
TGTGCCAGCAGTGAAAGCGTGGTGGGAAGTCGATCCTACGAGCAGTACTTC
>TRBV7-9|.|.|TRBJ1-4
CASCDSDNEKLFF
TGTGCCTCTTGTGACAGTGATAATGAAAAACTGTTTTTT
>TRBV5-6|.|.|TRBJ1-2
CASSLADSNYGYTF
TGTGCCAGCAGCTTGGCTGACAGCAACTATGGCTACACCTTC
>TRBV5-4|.|.|TRBJ1-2
CASGLREYGYTF
TGTGCCAGCGGCTTGAGGGAGTATGGCTACACCTTC
>TRBV7-8|once|TRBD1|TRBJ1-2
CASSLLRTGQVYGYTF
TGTGCCAGCAGCTTACTGCGCACGGGACAGGTCTATGGCTACACCTTC
>TRBV19|.|TRBD1|TRBJ2-6
CASSIWDRGSGANVLTF
TGTGCCAGTAGTATTTGGGACAGGGGATCTGGGGCCAACGTCCTGACTTTC
>TRBV27|.|.|TRBJ2-1
CASSLLGTAYNEQFF
TGTGCCAGCAGTTTATTAGGGACTGCGTACAATGAGCAGTTCTTC
>TRBV7-7|.|.|TRBJ2-3
CASSLGSPTDTQYF
TGTGCCAGCAGCTTAGGCTCCCCCACAGATACGCAGTATTTT
>TRBV27|.|.|TRBJ1-2
CASAAPGVYGYTF
TGTGCCAGCGCCGCCCCAGGGGTCTATGGCTACACCTTC
>TRBV9|.|.|TRBJ1-4
CASSPHEGIEKLFF
TGTGCCAGCAGCCCCCATGAGGGGATAGAAAAACTGTTTTTT
>TRBV7-8|.|.|TRBJ2-7
CASSVGVVSVDEQYF
TGTGCCAGCAGCGTTGGAGTTGTGTCTGTCGACGAGCAGTACTTC
>TRBV6-5|.|.|TRBJ2-2
CASSRGGTGELFF
TGTGCCAGCAGTAGGGGGGGCACCGGGGAGCTGTTTTTT
>TRBV19|.|.|TRBJ2-2
CASSILDTGELFF
TGTGCCAGTAGTATACTGGACACCGGGGAGCTGTTTTTT
>TRBV4-2|once|TRBD1|TRBJ1-5
CASSPIQGDSQPQHF
TGTGCCAGCAGCCCCATACAGGGGGACAGTCAGCCCCAGCATTTT